This is a list of T cell receptor beta chains from one sample in a study of cytomegalovirus exposure and HLA in healthy donors. Repertoires were generated with immunoSEQ multiplex PCR, while TCRdb's copy carries only in-frame clones and drops some. The sample lists 140,000 or so clones; around two thirds were seen once. The source material was PBMCs. These receptors came from a male donor in good health and CMV-seronegative. Both conserved end residues are part of each CDR3. The order of the fields is clone size, D gene, J gene, V gene, CDR3 DNA, CDR3 protein. A D gene is named only where the DNA matches it firmly. The listing skips clone size in some rows; elsewhere it reads once, few, many or a size class.

clone size: -
D gene: -
J gene: TRBJ1-2
V gene: TRBV9
CDR3 DNA: TGTGCCAGCAGCGTAGGCCCAGGGGATTATGGCTACACCTTC
CDR3 protein: CASSVGPGDYGYTF

clone size: few
D gene: TRBD1
J gene: TRBJ1-4
V gene: TRBV18
CDR3 DNA: TGTGCCAGCTCACAGGACAGGGAAAAGAATGAAAAACTGTTTTTT
CDR3 protein: CASSQDREKNEKLFF

clone size: -
D gene: TRBD1
J gene: TRBJ2-2
V gene: TRBV5-1
CDR3 DNA: TGCGCCAGCTCTACAGGGGGCGCAGGTTCTGGGGAGCTGTTTTTT
CDR3 protein: CASSTGGAGSGELFF

clone size: few
D gene: -
J gene: TRBJ1-4
V gene: TRBV30
CDR3 DNA: TGTGCCTGGAGTCCGGGTCCCCCGCGGGTAACTAATGAAAAACTGTTTTTT
CDR3 protein: CAWSPGPPRVTNEKLFF

clone size: -
D gene: -
J gene: TRBJ2-3
V gene: TRBV18
CDR3 DNA: TGTGCCAGCTCACCTCGATTACAGGGTAGTGGCACAGATACGCAGTATTTT
CDR3 protein: CASSPRLQGSGTDTQYF

clone size: few
D gene: TRBD1
J gene: TRBJ2-1
V gene: TRBV5-6
CDR3 DNA: TGTGCCAGCAGCCCGGAGGACAGGGTCTACAATGAGCAGTTCTTC
CDR3 protein: CASSPEDRVYNEQFF

clone size: few
D gene: -
J gene: TRBJ1-2
V gene: TRBV9
CDR3 DNA: TGTGCCAGCAGTAAGACGGCGGGCAGTACCTATGGCTACACCTTC
CDR3 protein: CASSKTAGSTYGYTF

clone size: once
D gene: -
J gene: TRBJ2-1
V gene: TRBV28
CDR3 DNA: TGTGCCAGCAGCTTATCTGGTCGGTCCTACAATGAGCAGTTCTTC
CDR3 protein: CASSLSGRSYNEQFF

clone size: -
D gene: TRBD1
J gene: TRBJ1-2
V gene: TRBV9
CDR3 DNA: TGTGCCAGCAGCGTAGACTCAGGGGGCTGGTATGGCTACACCTTC
CDR3 protein: CASSVDSGGWYGYTF

clone size: few
D gene: -
J gene: TRBJ2-6
V gene: TRBV7-9
CDR3 DNA: TGTGCCAGCAGCCCCCGCAGGGACTCTGGGGCCAACGTCCTGACTTTC
CDR3 protein: CASSPRRDSGANVLTF